These T cell receptor beta chains were read from a single sample in a study of metastatic and nonmetastatic thyroid tumors. MiXCR was used by TCRdb to re-call the PCR reads. Among 75,000 to 100,000 clones listed, about an eighth were seen once. The sample was blood. Receptors originate from a female donor with papillary thyroid cancer or a benign thyroid nodule (not recorded which). Some clones in this sample may be carry-over from other donors' samples. The CDR3 runs from the conserved cysteine through the conserved F or W. The D gene is left open where the match is weak. Size values are once, few and many counts, or a class for expanded clones, and some rows have none.

CDR3 protein	D gene	J gene	clone size	V gene
CASRSGNYEQYF	.	TRBJ2-7	many	TRBV6-2/TRBV6-3
CASSGQGALGANVLTF	TRBD1	TRBJ2-6	few	TRBV2
CASGLQGFYGYTF	.	TRBJ1-2	many	TRBV12-5
CSARGGWLAGANEQFF	TRBD2	TRBJ2-1	.	TRBV20-1
CASIEPGGGDTQYF	.	TRBJ2-3	.	TRBV2
CASSPLNQGQFF	.	TRBJ2-1	many	TRBV9
CASSPPTGTGREKLFF	TRBD1	TRBJ1-4	few	TRBV9
CASSEEWSPLHF	.	TRBJ1-6	many	TRBV27
CASSLGGTSSYEQYF	.	TRBJ2-7	many	TRBV13
CASSPVRGPGNTIYF	.	TRBJ1-3	many	TRBV2
CSANKGQGNSGNTIYF	TRBD1	TRBJ1-3	many	TRBV20-1
CASSFGPQQINEQFF	.	TRBJ2-1	.	TRBV11-2
CASSYRLAEVTDTQYF	TRBD2	TRBJ2-3	many	TRBV6-2/TRBV6-3
CASSLAGSGANVLTF	.	TRBJ2-6	many	TRBV5-4
CASSSTKTGGRNQPQHF	.	TRBJ1-5	many	TRBV27
CASSPWTGPGVKLFF	TRBD1	TRBJ1-4	.	TRBV5-6
CSASPGTF	.	TRBJ1-2	few	TRBV20-1
CASSRATGELFF	.	TRBJ2-2	many	TRBV5-6
CASSSAGVRTSGMVNEQFF	TRBD2	TRBJ2-1	few	TRBV27
CSANPVFSGSFGQYF	TRBD2	TRBJ2-7	many	TRBV20-1
CASSPTWKASTNEKLFF	.	TRBJ1-4	many	TRBV4-2
CASSFSNQPQHF	.	TRBJ1-5	many	TRBV7-9
CSAIESRLVYEQYF	.	TRBJ2-7	.	TRBV20-1
CAIRQQGPTDTQYF	TRBD1	TRBJ2-3	many	TRBV28
CASSLAGQGTGEQYF	TRBD1	TRBJ2-7	many	TRBV7-2
CASSQQGTVTEAFF	TRBD1	TRBJ1-1	many	TRBV6-1
CASSTFGVYEQFF	.	TRBJ2-1	many	TRBV7-2
CASSQDILQMGLAGGEQYF	TRBD2	TRBJ2-7	many	TRBV4-2
CASGSQGKSSGANVLTF	.	TRBJ2-6	many	TRBV6-1
CASSRGPGYEQYF	.	TRBJ2-7	many	TRBV2
CSASPLAGVTDTQYF	TRBD2	TRBJ2-3	many	TRBV20-1
CASSPTNSRDNEQFF	.	TRBJ2-1	many	TRBV7-9
CASSQGTSGTASEQFF	TRBD2	TRBJ2-1	many	TRBV3-1
CASRESDNYGYTF	.	TRBJ1-2	many	TRBV6-1
CASSSDWRLLETQYF	.	TRBJ2-5	many	TRBV6-1
CASSLRMNTEAFF	.	TRBJ1-1	many	TRBV7-7
CASSLISGGGAEAFF	.	TRBJ1-1	many	TRBV5-1
CAISEGLTSGQETQYF	TRBD2	TRBJ2-5	many	TRBV10-3
CASSLGTGTDTQYF	.	TRBJ2-3	many	TRBV7-8
CASSPDRGGYEQYF	.	TRBJ2-7	.	TRBV5-4
CSARWASGSSYNEQFF	TRBD2	TRBJ2-1	many	TRBV20-1
CASSPEGQEGYTF	.	TRBJ1-2	many	TRBV18
CASSRTGTENIQYF	TRBD1	TRBJ2-4	.	TRBV7-9
CASSLGTSGAVADTQYF	TRBD2	TRBJ2-3	many	TRBV11-3
CASGVIIEQYF	.	TRBJ2-7	many	TRBV11-2
CASILAGGYEQFF	TRBD2	TRBJ2-1	many	TRBV6-2/TRBV6-3
CASSLSGSANYGYTF	.	TRBJ1-2	many	TRBV28
CASSLWGKETQYF	.	TRBJ2-5	many	TRBV12-3/TRBV12-4
CATSPDLSTDTQYF	.	TRBJ2-3	many	TRBV15
CASSLDPVNHYEQYF	.	TRBJ2-7	many	TRBV7-3